Below, one T cell receptor beta chain is given with its context. What it binds is not known. TCRdb's table, derived via immunoSEQ multiplex PCR, lists solely in-frame clones and lacks some. Of about 35,000 clones listed, under 85% were seen once; the top ten hold approximately 18%. The sample is drawn from a study of OX40 agonist ivuxolimab in advanced cancers. Study-level background: Aged about 20 to 80 with a mean of approximately 57 years, they were 82.7% male. Eligibility admitted prior anti-PD-1, anti-PD-L1 or anti-CTLA-4 therapy; about 42% had some.

Findings and limits, study-wide: CD8+ T cells showed, on average, more clonal expansion than CD4+ cells. Some nonresponders additionally presented with little normalized T-cell clonal expansion.

There are 15 residues in the CDR3. Germline-derived CDR1 and CDR2 are SGHVS and FNYEAQ. V lost 1 base to trimming and J lost 1 base, with 11 bases between them. The sample in question was CD4+ or CD8+ T cells sorted from blood, obtained in a trial of the OX40 agonist ivuxolimab. The chain employs TRBV7-6 and TRBJ2-7; D could derive from TRBD1 or TRBD2 (5 bases each). The TCR sequence derives from an adult with an advanced solid tumor such as melanoma, head and neck, liver or kidney cancer. The DNA of the CDR3 is TGTGCCAGCAGCTTAGGTGGGGACGGGTCCTACGAGCAGTACTTC. Translation gives CASSLGGDGSYEQYF.